The 28 T cell receptor beta chains given below trace back to one sample, sequenced in a study of shared clonotypes between healthy human individuals. Some clones are missing from TCRdb's copy, which holds only in-frame ones; the method was immunoSEQ multiplex PCR. This table has about 1 million clones, roughly 80% appearing once. Sequencing used memory CD4+ T cells sorted from blood. Noted subset: CD45RA-negative fraction. The receptors stem from a man aged 18 to 30 in good health.

This clone was observed a handful of times. V is TRBV7-9 and J is TRBJ2-3; 7 bases are a match to TRBD2. V trimming: 1 base; J trimming: 5 bases; junction bases outside the gene matches: 12. The CDR3 contains 17 residues. Germline V gene data show CDR1 as SEHNR and CDR2 as FQNEAQ (reference sequence). CDR3 DNA sequence: TGTGCCAGCAGCTTAGGCGCGGCGGGAGTAAGAGGAGATACGCAGTATTTT. This translates into CASSLGAAGVRGDTQYF.

This clone was counted only a few times. The rearrangement uses TRBV18 and TRBJ2-7, with D uncertain. V lost 0 bases and J lost 0, with 9 bases in between. CDR1 and CDR2 from the germline V gene are KGHSH and LQKENI. The CDR3 loop spans 15 amino acids. CDR3 coding DNA: TGTGCCAGCTCACCACCTGGAGTATTCTCCTACGAGCAGTACTTC. Residues: CASSPPGVFSYEQYF.

The V and J genes are TRBV11-2 and TRBJ2-3; a possible D gene is TRBD2 (6 bases). Germline-derived CDR1 and CDR2 are SGHAT and FQNNGV. With 5 bases removed from V and 2 bases from J, the gap between germline ends came to 11 bases. The CDR3 totals 14 residues. The CDR3 DNA is TGTGCCAGCAGCCCGGGACTTCTCACAGATACGCAGTATTTT. This encodes CASSPGLLTDTQYF.

The table lists this clone with a count of one. The chain is built from TRBV9 and TRBJ2-2, with a weak D call TRBD2 (6 bases). This CDR3 region has 14 residues. Between the trimmed V and J ends, which lost 4 bases and 2 bases, there was a span of 9 bases. Germline V gene data show CDR1 as SGDLS and CDR2 as YYNGEE. The CDR3 spells CASSPGLNTGELFF. In nucleotides, the CDR3 is TGTGCCAGCAGCCCGGGACTTAACACCGGGGAGCTGTTTTTT.

A remark on this clone: Other DNA variants within this sample encode the same CDR3. The chain links TRBV19 to TRBJ2-7, with D uncertain. The CDR3 has 13 residues. The germline V and J ends were trimmed by 0 bases and 0 bases, with 3 bases remaining between them. Germline CDR1 reads LNHDA; CDR2 reads SQIVND (reference sequence). The CDR3 sequence: CASSIESSYEQYF. CDR3 in DNA: TGTGCCAGTAGTATAGAAAGCTCCTACGAGCAGTACTTC.

Concerning this clone itself: Other nucleotide sequences in the sample specify the same CDR3. This CDR3 reads CASSSGTGPYEQYF. The DNA for the CDR3 is TGTGCCAGCAGCTCCGGGACAGGGCCCTACGAGCAGTACTTC. This chain joins TRBV7-2 and TRBJ2-7, with TRBD1 matching over 9 bases. The CDR3 spans 14 residues. V trimming: 4 bases; J trimming: 2 bases; junction bases outside the gene matches: 3. CDR1 is SGHTA and CDR2 is FQGNSA in the germline V gene.

The CDR3 loop is CASSPRTGGVKQYF. The CDR3 nucleotides read TGTGCCAGCAGCCCAAGGACAGGGGGCGTGAAGCAGTACTTC. This rearrangement joins TRBV7-2 to TRBJ2-7, with TRBD1 matching over 11 bases. The CDR3 is 14 amino acids. V lost 5 bases, J lost 8 bases, and 8 bases stayed unmatched. CDR1 is SGHTA and CDR2 is FQGNSA in the germline V gene.

J is TRBJ1-2 and V is TRBV4-1; 8 bases are a match to TRBD1. V dropped 2 bases and J dropped 4; count of bases not matched to a gene: 6. The CDR3 has 15 residues. CDR1 is MGHRA, CDR2 YSYEKL, per germline. CDR3 in DNA: TGCGCCAGCAGCCAAAGTGACAGGGGCAGCTATGGCTACACCTTC. Amino acids: CASSQSDRGSYGYTF.

In the case of this clone: The same CDR3 can be traced to other DNA sequences in this sample. This chain connects TRBV9 to TRBJ2-1; 7 bases agree with TRBD1. The germline gives CDR1 SGDLS, CDR2 YYNGEE. The ends lost 0 bases at V and 4 bases at J; junction bases unmatched: 4. The CDR3 runs 15 residues. The CDR3 protein is CASSVGQGSYNEQFF. The CDR3 region has the DNA TGTGCCAGCAGCGTAGGACAGGGTTCTTACAATGAGCAGTTCTTC.

CDR3: CASSKDGGLITDTQYF. CDR3 nucleotide sequence: TGCGCCAGCAGCAAGGACGGGGGTCTCATCACAGATACGCAGTATTTT. This chain connects TRBV5-1 to TRBJ2-3; a weak D match, TRBD2 (6 bases). The CDR3 length is 16 residues. CDR1 is SGHRS and CDR2 is YFSETQ in the germline V gene. Trimming took 4 bases from V and 2 from J, leaving 17 bases between them.

This chain joins TRBV5-1 and TRBJ2-7; 9 bases are a match to TRBD1. The CDR3 sequence is 15 residues long. With V trimmed by 2 bases and J by 6 bases, 9 bases remained unmatched. The germline gives CDR1 SGHRS, CDR2 YFSETQ. The CDR3 here is CASSFSSWTGAEQYF. Written as DNA, the CDR3 is TGCGCCAGCAGCTTTTCTTCATGGACAGGGGCCGAGCAGTACTTC.

The chain carries TRBV9 and TRBJ2-3; D gene unclear. Germline lookup yields CDR1 SGDLS and CDR2 YYNGEE. The CDR3 covers 13 residues. Trimming cost V 0 bases and J 8 bases, with 10 bases left between them. CDR3 protein: CASSVEPEGTQYF. The CDR3, as DNA: TGTGCCAGCAGCGTAGAGCCCGAAGGTACGCAGTATTTT.

The chain is built from TRBV7-9 and TRBJ2-3; D is uncertain. The ends were cut back, 3 bases at V and 1 base at J, with 8 bases in the middle. This CDR3 is 14 amino acids long. Germline V gene lookup returns CDR1 SEHNR and CDR2 FQNEAQ (reference sequence). CDR3 region: CASSFTDGTDTQYF. The CDR3 region has the DNA TGTGCCAGCAGCTTCACAGATGGCACAGATACGCAGTATTTT.

This clone was seen more than once but under ten times. The rearrangement uses TRBV7-2 and TRBJ2-1; TRBD2 matches at 7 bases. CDR3 size: 12 residues. Germline assignment: CDR1 SGHTA and CDR2 FQGNSA. This CDR3 reads CAAGLPSNEQFF. Here the CDR3 DNA reads TGTGCGGCGGGACTACCATCCAATGAGCAGTTCTTC.

The chain combines TRBV7-9 with TRBJ2-1, with a possible D match to TRBD2 (5 bases). Germline V CDR1 and CDR2: SEHNR, FQNEAQ (reference sequence). V lost 8 bases to trimming and J lost 13 bases, with 18 bases between them. The CDR3 consists of 12 residues. The CDR3 sequence: CASGLVNNGQFF. CDR3 nucleotides: TGTGCCAGCGGACTGGTTAACAATGGACAGTTCTTC.

This clone was detected a few times. V gene TRBV2 combines with J gene TRBJ2-1; D remains ambiguous. CDR3 size: 11 residues. V gave up 6 bases and J gave up 9 bases, with 9 bases separating them. Germline assignment: CDR1 SNHLY and CDR2 FYNNEI. The CDR3 protein is CASRIAAEQFF. The CDR3 DNA is TGTGCCAGCAGAATAGCAGCTGAGCAGTTCTTC.

This clone was seen at least ten times. The rearrangement joins TRBV9 to TRBJ2-5; a weak D match, TRBD2 (5 bases). This CDR3 contains 14 residues. Deletions cut 0 bases from V and 3 bases from J, with 9 bases between. Germline V gene sequence: CDR1 SGDLS, CDR2 YYNGEE. The CDR3 sequence is CASSVGASKETQYF. Here the CDR3 DNA reads TGTGCCAGCAGCGTAGGGGCTAGCAAAGAGACCCAGTACTTC.

This clone was recorded only once. The chain is built from TRBV19 and TRBJ1-1, with a possible D match to TRBD1 (5 bases). V lost 5 bases and J lost 1, with 11 bases in between. Germline CDR1 and CDR2: LNHDA and SQIVND (reference sequence). The CDR3 runs to 14 residues. This CDR3 reads CASSQGTGNTEAFF. The CDR3 DNA reads TGTGCCAGTAGTCAGGGAACCGGGAACACTGAAGCTTTCTTT.

V is TRBV9 and J is TRBJ1-2; D may be TRBD1 (5 bases). This CDR3 has 13 residues. Germline loops: CDR1 SGDLS, CDR2 YYNGEE. Trimming took 0 bases from V and 8 from J, leaving 11 bases between them. The CDR3 spells CASSVVGGTGYTF. The CDR3 nucleotides are TGTGCCAGCAGCGTAGTTGGAGGGACCGGCTACACCTTC.

Of note for this clone: The sample holds other DNA sequences that translate to the same CDR3. The chain recombines TRBV6-6 with TRBJ2-5; the D is unclear. Trimming shortened V by 5 bases and J by 4 bases, and 5 bases separated the two germline ends. Germline CDR1 and CDR2: MNHNY and SVGAGI (reference sequence). The CDR3 is 11 amino acids. The chain's CDR3 is CASSTRETQYF. In DNA form, the CDR3 reads TGTGCCAGCAGTACCCGAGAGACCCAGTACTTC.

The chain carries TRBV5-3 and TRBJ2-5, with 7 bases aligning to TRBD2. TRBV5-3 is an open reading frame whose function is uncertain. There are 12 residues in the CDR3. V dropped 3 bases and J dropped 4; count of bases not matched to a gene: 0. The DNA of the CDR3 is TGTGCCAGAAGCTCTAGCGGAGAGACCCAGTACTTC. This sequence encodes CARSSSGETQYF.

The chain combines TRBV6-1 with TRBJ2-5; 8 bases align to TRBD1. The V segment lost 4 bases and the J segment 7 bases; nucleotides outside the gene matches: 2. This CDR3 is 12 amino acids long. CDR1 is MNHNS and CDR2 is SASEGT in the germline V gene. Here the CDR3 DNA reads TGTGCCAGCAGTGCCGGGACAGGGACCCAGTACTTC. This gives the protein CASSAGTGTQYF.

The chain carries TRBV28 and TRBJ1-2; TRBD1 agrees at 9 bases. The J segment lost 4 bases and the V segment lost 7 bases, leaving 4 bases of the junction unmatched. CDR3 length equals 13 residues. In germline, CDR1 is MDHEN, CDR2 SYDVKM. The DNA of the CDR3 is TGTGCCAGCACAGGGACAGGGATCTATGGCTACACCTTC. Translating gives CASTGTGIYGYTF.

This chain joins TRBV11-2 and TRBJ2-5; 8 bases line up with TRBD2. The CDR3 sequence is 14 residues long. Losses at the gene ends were 3 bases for V and 5 bases for J; bases not matched to a gene: 5. Germline V gene data show CDR1 as SGHAT and CDR2 as FQNNGV. CDR3 sequence reads: CASSFGSGMETQYF. CDR3 DNA sequence: TGTGCCAGCAGCTTCGGTAGCGGGATGGAGACCCAGTACTTC.

There are a few counts of this clone. CDR3 DNA: TGCGCCAGCAGCTCGATGACACTGGACAATGAGCAGTTCTTC. Protein product: CASSSMTLDNEQFF. V usage is TRBV5-1 and J usage is TRBJ2-1; D is uncertain. V was pared by 3 bases and J by 5 bases, with 12 bases between. Germline-derived CDR1 and CDR2 are SGHRS and YFSETQ. CDR3 size: 14 residues.

This clone was counted once. The chain employs TRBV18 and TRBJ2-1, with 9 bases matching TRBD2. V was pared by 6 bases and J by 4 bases, with 10 bases of the junction left unmatched. Germline loops: CDR1 KGHSH, CDR2 LQKENI. This CDR3 has 16 residues. The CDR3 DNA is TGTGCCAGCTCGCCCCGACTAGCGGAGGGGTACAATGAGCAGTTCTTC. Residues: CASSPRLAEGYNEQFF. Full variable domain (outside the CDR3, taken from reference TRBV18 and TRBJ2-1): NAGVMQNPRHLVRRRGQEARLRCSPMKGHSHVYWYRQLPEEGLKFMVYLQKENIIDESGMPKERFSAEFPKEGPSILRIQQVVRGDSAAYFCASSPRLAEGYNEQFFGPGTRLTVL.

On this clone itself: This same CDR3 is encoded by further DNA sequences in the sample. CDR3 nucleotide sequence: TGTGCCAGCAGTTCCAGGGGCGGGACCGGGGAGCTGTTTTTT. This sequence encodes CASSSRGGTGELFF. V gene TRBV6-5 combines with J gene TRBJ2-2, with D tentatively TRBD1 (6 bases). V dropped 4 bases and J dropped 5 bases, with 11 bases sitting between them. Germline CDR1 and CDR2: MNHEY and SVGAGI. This CDR3 is built from 14 residues.

The J gene is TRBJ2-6, the V gene TRBV11-3, with a tentative D call TRBD2 (6 bases). The ends were cut back, 1 base at V and 2 bases at J, with 6 bases in the middle. CDR3 length: 15 amino acids. Germline V lookup: CDR1 SGHNT, CDR2 YENEEA. The CDR3 spells CASSLGGAGANVLTF. The CDR3 DNA sequence: TGTGCCAGCAGCTTAGGGGGGGCTGGGGCCAACGTCCTGACTTTC.